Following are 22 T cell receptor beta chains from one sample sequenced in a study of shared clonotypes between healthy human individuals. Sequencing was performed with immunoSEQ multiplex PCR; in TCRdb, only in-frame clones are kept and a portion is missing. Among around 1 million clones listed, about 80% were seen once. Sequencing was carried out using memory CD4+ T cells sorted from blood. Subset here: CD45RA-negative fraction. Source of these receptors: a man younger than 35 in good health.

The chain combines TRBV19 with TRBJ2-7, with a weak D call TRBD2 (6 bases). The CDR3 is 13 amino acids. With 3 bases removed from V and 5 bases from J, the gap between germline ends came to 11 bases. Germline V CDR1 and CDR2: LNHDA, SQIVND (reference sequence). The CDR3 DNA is TGTGCCAGTAGTATGCAGGGAGGAAACGAGCAGTACTTC. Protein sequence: CASSMQGGNEQYF.

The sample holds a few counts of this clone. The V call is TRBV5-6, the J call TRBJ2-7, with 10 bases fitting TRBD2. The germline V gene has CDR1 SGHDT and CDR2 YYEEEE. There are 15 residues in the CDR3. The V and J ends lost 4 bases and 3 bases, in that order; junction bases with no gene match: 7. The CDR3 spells CASSPGTSANYEQYF. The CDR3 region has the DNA TGTGCCAGCAGCCCCGGGACTAGCGCCAACTACGAGCAGTACTTC.

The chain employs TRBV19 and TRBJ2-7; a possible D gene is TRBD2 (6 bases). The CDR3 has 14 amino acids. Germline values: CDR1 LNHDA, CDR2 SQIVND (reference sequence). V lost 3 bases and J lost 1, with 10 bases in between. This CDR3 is CASSMGGGSYEQYF. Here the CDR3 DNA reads TGTGCCAGTAGTATGGGAGGAGGGTCCTACGAGCAGTACTTC.

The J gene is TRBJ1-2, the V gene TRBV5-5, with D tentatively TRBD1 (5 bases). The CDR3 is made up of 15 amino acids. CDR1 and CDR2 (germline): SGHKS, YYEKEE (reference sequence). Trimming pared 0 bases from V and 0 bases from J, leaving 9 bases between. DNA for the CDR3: TGTGCCAGCAGCTTGGAGGACAACGCTAACTATGGCTACACCTTC. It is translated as CASSLEDNANYGYTF.

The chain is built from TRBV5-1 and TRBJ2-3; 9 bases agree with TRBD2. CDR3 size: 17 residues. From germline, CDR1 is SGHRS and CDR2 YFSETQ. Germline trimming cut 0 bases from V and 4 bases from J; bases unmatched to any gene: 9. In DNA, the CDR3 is TGCGCCAGCAGCTTGGAGGCTAGCGGGATCCCGGCAGATACGCAGTATTTT. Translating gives CASSLEASGIPADTQYF.

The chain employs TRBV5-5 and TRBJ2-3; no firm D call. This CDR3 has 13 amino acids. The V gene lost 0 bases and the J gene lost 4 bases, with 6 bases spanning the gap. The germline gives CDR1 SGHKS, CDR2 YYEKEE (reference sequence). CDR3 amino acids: CASSLGAPDTQYF. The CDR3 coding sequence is TGTGCCAGCAGCTTGGGGGCTCCAGATACGCAGTATTTT.

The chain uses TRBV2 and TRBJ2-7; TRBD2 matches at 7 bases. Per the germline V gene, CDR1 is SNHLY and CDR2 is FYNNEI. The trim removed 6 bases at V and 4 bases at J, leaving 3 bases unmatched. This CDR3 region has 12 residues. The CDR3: CASRWEGYEQYF. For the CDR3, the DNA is TGTGCCAGCAGGTGGGAGGGTTACGAGCAGTACTTC.

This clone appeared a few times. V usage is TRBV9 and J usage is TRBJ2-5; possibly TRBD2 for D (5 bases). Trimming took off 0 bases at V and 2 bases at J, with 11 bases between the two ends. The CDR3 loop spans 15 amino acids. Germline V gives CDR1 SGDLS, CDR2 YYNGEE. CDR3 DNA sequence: TGTGCCAGCAGCGTAGGAGGGAGCGCTCAAGAGACCCAGTACTTC. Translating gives CASSVGGSAQETQYF.

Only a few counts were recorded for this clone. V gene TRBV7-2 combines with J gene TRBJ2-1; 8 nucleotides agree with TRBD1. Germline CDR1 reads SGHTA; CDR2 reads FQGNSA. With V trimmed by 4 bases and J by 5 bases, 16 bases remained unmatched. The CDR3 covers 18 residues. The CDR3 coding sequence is TGTGCCAGCAGCTCCCATCGGGTGGAAGACAGGGGTCACAATGAGCAGTTCTTC. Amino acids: CASSSHRVEDRGHNEQFF.

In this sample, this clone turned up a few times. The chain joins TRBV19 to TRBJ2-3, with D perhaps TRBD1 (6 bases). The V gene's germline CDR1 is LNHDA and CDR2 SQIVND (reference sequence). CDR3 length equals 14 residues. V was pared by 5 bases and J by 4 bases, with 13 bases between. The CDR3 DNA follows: TGTGCCAGTAGTTTACAGGGTTCCGCAGATACGCAGTATTTT. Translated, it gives CASSLQGSADTQYF.

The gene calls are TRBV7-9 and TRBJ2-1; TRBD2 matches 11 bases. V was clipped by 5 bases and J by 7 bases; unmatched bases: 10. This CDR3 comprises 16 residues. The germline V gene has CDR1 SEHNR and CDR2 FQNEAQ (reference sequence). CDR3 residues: CASSPPVLAGGNEQFF. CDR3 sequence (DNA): TGTGCCAGCAGCCCGCCGGTCCTAGCGGGAGGAAATGAGCAGTTCTTC.

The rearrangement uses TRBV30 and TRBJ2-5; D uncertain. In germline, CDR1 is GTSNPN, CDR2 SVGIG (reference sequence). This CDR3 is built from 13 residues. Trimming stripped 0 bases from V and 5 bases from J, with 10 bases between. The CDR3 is CAWSVKGSETQYF. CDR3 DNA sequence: TGTGCCTGGAGTGTAAAGGGCTCGGAGACCCAGTACTTC.

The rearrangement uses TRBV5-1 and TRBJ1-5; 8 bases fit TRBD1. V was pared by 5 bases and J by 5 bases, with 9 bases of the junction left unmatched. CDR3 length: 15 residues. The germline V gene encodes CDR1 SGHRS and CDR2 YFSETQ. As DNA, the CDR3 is TGCGCCAGCAGTCCCGGGACAGGCGGGTATCAGCCCCAGCATTTT. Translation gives CASSPGTGGYQPQHF.

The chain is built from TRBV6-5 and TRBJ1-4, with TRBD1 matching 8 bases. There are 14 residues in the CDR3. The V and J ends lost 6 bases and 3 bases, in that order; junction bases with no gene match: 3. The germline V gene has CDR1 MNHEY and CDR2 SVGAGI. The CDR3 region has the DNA TGTGCCAGCAGACCAGGGGGCTCTAATGAAAAACTGTTTTTT. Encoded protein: CASRPGGSNEKLFF.

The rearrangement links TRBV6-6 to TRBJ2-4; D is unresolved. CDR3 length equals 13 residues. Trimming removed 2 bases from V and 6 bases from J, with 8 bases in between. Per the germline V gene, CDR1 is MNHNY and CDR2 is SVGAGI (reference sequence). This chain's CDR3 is CASSYVLGNIQYF. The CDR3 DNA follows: TGTGCCAGCAGTTACGTCCTCGGAAACATTCAGTACTTC.

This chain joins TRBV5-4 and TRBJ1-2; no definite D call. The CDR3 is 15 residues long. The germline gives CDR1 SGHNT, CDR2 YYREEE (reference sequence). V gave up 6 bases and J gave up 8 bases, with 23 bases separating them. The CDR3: CASTPGGGQGSGYTF. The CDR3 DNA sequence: TGTGCCAGCACTCCCGGCGGAGGGCAAGGGTCGGGCTACACCTTC.

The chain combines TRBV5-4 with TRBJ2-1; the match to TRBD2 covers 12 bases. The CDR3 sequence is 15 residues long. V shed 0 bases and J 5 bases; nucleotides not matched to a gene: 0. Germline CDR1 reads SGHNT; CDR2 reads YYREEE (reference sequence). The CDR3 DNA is TGTGCCAGCAGCTTGGGGACTAGCGGGAACAATGAGCAGTTCTTC. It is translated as CASSLGTSGNNEQFF.

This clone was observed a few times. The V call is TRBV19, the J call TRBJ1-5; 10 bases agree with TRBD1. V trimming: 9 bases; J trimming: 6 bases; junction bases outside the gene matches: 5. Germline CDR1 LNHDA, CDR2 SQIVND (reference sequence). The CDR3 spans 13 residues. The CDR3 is CASAGTGVQPQHF. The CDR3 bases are TGTGCCAGCGCCGGGACAGGGGTTCAGCCCCAGCATTTT.

CDR3 in DNA: TGTGCCAGCAGGGCGGGACTGATTTACAATGAGCAGTTCTTC. This encodes CASRAGLIYNEQFF. The rearrangement links TRBV2 to TRBJ2-1; tentative D call: TRBD2 (6 bases). Trimming left V 6 bases short and J 4 bases short, with 13 bases between. The CDR3 is made up of 14 amino acids. Germline V lookup: CDR1 SNHLY, CDR2 FYNNEI.

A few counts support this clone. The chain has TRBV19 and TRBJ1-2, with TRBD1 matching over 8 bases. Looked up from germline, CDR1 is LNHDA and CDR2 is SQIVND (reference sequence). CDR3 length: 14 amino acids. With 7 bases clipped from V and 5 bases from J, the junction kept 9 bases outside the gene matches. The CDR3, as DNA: TGTGCCAGTACCTCCCAGGGGGCAGGATATGGCTACACCTTC. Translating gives CASTSQGAGYGYTF.

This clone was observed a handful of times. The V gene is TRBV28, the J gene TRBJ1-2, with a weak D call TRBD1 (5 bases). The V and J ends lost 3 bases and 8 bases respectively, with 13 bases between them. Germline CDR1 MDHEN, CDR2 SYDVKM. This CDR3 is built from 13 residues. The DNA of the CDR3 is TGTGCCAGCAGTTTGCGGGCAGGGAGCGGCTACACCTTC. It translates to CASSLRAGSGYTF.

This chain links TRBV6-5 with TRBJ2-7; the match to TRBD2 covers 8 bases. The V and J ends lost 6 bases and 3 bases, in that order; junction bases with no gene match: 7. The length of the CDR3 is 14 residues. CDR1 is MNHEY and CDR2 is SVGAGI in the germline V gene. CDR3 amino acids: CASRPSGSDYEQYF. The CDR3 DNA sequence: TGTGCCAGCAGGCCAAGCGGGAGTGACTACGAGCAGTACTTC.